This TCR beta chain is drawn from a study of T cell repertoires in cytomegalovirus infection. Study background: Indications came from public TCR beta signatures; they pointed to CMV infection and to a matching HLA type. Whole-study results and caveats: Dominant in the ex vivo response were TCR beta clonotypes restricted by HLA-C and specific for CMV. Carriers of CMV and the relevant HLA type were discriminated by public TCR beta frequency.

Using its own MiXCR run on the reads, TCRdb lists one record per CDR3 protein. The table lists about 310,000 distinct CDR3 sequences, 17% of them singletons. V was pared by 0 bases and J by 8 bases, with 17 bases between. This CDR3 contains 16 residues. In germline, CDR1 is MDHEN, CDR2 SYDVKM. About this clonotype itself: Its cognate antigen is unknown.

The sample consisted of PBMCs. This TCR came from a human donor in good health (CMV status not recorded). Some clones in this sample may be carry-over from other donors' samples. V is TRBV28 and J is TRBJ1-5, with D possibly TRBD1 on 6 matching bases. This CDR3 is CASSLWGRVGGEPQHF. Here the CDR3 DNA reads TGTGCCAGCAGTTTATGGGGCAGGGTGGGGGGCGAGCCCCAGCATTTT.